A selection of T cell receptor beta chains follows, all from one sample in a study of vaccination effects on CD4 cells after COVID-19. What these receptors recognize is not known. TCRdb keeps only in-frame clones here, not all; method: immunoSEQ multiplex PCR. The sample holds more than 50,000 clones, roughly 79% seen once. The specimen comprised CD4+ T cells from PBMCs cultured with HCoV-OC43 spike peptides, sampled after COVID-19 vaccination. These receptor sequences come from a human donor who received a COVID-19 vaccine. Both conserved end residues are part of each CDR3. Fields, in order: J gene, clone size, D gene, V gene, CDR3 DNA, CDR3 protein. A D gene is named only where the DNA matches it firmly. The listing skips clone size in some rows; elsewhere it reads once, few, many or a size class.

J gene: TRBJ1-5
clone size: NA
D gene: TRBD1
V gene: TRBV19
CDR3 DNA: TGTGCCTCTCGGGACAGGGTCAATCAGCCCCAGCATTTT
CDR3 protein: CASRDRVNQPQHF

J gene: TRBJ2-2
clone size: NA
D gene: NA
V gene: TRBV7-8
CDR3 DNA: TGTGCCAGCAGCTTACTACAGCCCGCGAACACCGGGGAGCTGTTTTTT
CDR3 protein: CASSLLQPANTGELFF

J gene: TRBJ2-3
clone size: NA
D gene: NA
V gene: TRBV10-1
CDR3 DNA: TGCGCCAGCAGTCTTGATGGAGGAGGTACGCAGTATTTT
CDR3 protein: CASSLDGGGTQYF

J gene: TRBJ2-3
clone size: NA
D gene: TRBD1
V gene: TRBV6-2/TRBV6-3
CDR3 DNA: TGTGCCAGCAGTTATTCCGGGACAGACAACGCAGATACGCAGTATTTT
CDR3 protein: CASSYSGTDNADTQYF

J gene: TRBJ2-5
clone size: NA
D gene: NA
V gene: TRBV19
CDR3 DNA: TGTGCCAGTAGTATAATGGGGGCCGGTGGATTACAGACCCAGTACTTC
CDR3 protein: CASSIMGAGGLQTQYF

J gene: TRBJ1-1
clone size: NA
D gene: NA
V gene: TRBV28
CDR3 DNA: TGTGCCAGCAGTTTTCGGGCGGGGGTCACTGAAGCTTTCTTT
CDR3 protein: CASSFRAGVTEAFF

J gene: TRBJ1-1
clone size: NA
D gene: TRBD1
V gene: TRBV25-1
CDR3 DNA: TGTGCCAGCAGAGGGGACAGGGGCCAATACACTGAAGCTTTCTTT
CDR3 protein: CASRGDRGQYTEAFF

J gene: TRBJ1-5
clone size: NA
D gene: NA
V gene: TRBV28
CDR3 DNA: TGTGCCAGCAGTTCCATCACAGGTTACAATCAGCCCCAGCATTTT
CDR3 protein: CASSSITGYNQPQHF

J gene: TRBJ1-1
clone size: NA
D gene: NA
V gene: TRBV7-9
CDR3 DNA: TGTGCCAGCAGCAGAACGGGACTATCAGCTTTCTTT
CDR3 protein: CASSRTGLSAFF

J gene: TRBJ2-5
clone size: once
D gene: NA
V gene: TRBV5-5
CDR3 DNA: TGTGCCAGCAGCTTGGGTACAGGGTCGGAGACCCAGTACTTC
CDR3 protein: CASSLGTGSETQYF

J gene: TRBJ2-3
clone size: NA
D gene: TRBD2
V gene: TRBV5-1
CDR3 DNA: TGCGCCAGCAGCTTGCAGCGGGGGAGCACAGATACGCAGTATTTT
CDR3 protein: CASSLQRGSTDTQYF

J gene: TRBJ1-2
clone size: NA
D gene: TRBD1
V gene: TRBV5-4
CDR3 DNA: TGTGCCAGCAGCTTGGACCAGGGGGGCTATGGCTACACCTTC
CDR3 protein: CASSLDQGGYGYTF

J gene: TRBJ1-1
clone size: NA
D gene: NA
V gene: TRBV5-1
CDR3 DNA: TGCGCCAGCAGTTCGGGGGGGTGGACTGAAGCTTTCTTT
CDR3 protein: CASSSGGWTEAFF

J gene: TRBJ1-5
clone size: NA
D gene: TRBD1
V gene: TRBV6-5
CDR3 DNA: TGTGCCAGCAGCTCGGACAGGGGAGTTAATCAGCCCCAGCATTTT
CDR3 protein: CASSSDRGVNQPQHF

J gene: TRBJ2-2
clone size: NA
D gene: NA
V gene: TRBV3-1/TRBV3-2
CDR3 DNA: TGTGCCAGCAGCAAAATCGAGGGCGCCGGGGAGCTGTTTTTT
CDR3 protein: CASSKIEGAGELFF

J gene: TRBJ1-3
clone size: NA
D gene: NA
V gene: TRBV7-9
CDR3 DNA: TGTGCCAGCAGCTTGTTGTTGGGAAACACCATATATTTT
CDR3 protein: CASSLLLGNTIYF

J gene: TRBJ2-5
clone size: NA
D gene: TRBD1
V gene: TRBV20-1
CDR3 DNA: TGCAGTGCTAGTCACAGGGGGCAAGAGACCCAGTACTTC
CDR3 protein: CSASHRGQETQYF

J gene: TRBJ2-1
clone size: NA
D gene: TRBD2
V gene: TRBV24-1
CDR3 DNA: TGTGCCACCAGTGATCCCCCGTCTAGCGGCTTCGGTGAGCAGTTCTTC
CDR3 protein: CATSDPPSSGFGEQFF

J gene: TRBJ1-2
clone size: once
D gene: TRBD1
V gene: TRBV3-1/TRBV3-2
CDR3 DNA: TGTGCCAGCAGCCAAAGGGGGACAGGGTCGTACTATGGCTACACCTTC
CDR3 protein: CASSQRGTGSYYGYTF

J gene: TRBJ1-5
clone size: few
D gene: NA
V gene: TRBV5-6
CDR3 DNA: TGTGCCAGCAGCTTGCCCGATCAGCCCCAGCATTTT
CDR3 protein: CASSLPDQPQHF

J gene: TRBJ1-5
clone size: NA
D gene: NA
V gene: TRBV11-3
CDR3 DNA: TGTGCCAGCAGCTCACCCGCGGCCGGAGTTAGGATTCAGCCCCAGCATTTT
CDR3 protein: CASSSPAAGVRIQPQHF

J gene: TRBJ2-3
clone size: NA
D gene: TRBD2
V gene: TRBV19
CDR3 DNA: TGTGCCAGTAGTAGGGACTACACAGATACGCAGTATTTT
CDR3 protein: CASSRDYTDTQYF

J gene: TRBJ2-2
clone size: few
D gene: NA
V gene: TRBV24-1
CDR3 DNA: TGTGCCACCAGTGAGGTGAACACCGGGGAGCTGTTTTTT
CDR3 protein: CATSEVNTGELFF

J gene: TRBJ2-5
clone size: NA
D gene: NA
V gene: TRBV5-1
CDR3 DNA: TGCGCCAGCAGCTTGGAGGGGACATACCAAGAGACCCAGTACTTC
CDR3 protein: CASSLEGTYQETQYF

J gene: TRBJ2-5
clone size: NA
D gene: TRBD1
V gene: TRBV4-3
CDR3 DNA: TGCGCCAGCAGCGCCAAAGGGACAGAAGAAGAGACCCAGTACTTC
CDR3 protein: CASSAKGTEEETQYF

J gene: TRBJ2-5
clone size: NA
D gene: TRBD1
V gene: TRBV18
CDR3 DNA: TGTGCCAGCTCACCGGGACAGGAGCAAGAGACCCAGTACTTC
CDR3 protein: CASSPGQEQETQYF

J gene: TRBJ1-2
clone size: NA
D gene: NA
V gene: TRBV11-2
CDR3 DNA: TGTGCCAGCAGCTTAGGCGGGGGACAAACCCTCTATGGCTACACCTTC
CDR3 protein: CASSLGGGQTLYGYTF

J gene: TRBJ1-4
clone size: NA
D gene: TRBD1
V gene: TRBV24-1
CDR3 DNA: TGTGCCACCAGTGATCTCCGACAGGGGGATTTTTATGATGAAAAACTGTTTTTT
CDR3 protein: CATSDLRQGDFYDEKLFF

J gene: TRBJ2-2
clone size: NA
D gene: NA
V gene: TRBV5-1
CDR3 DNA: TGCGCCAGCAGCGTTGAGTTTGGGCAGAACACCGGGGAGCTGTTTTTT
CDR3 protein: CASSVEFGQNTGELFF

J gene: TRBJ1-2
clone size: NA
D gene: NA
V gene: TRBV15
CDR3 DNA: TGTGCCACCAGCAGGGAGCTCCTGGGAAATGGCTACACCTTC
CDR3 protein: CATSRELLGNGYTF

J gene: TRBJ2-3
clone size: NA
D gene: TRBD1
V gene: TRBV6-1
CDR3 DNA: TGTGCCAGCAGTGGACAGGGGGCAGGTTCGTACGATACGCAGTATTTT
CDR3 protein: CASSGQGAGSYDTQYF

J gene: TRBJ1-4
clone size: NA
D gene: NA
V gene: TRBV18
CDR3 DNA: TGTGCCAGCTCAACACAGGTTAATGAAAAACTGTTTTTT
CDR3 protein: CASSTQVNEKLFF

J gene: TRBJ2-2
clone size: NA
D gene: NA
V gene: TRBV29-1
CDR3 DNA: TGCAGCGGCCAAAACACCGGGGAGCTGTTTTTT
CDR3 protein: CSGQNTGELFF

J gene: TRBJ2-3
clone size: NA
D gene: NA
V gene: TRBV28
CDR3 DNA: TGTGCCAGCAGTCCATTTACGGGTACAGATACGCAGTATTTT
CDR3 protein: CASSPFTGTDTQYF

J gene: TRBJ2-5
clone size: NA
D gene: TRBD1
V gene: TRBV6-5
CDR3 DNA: TGTGCCAGCAGGGCAGGGGGCAGGGAGACCCAGTACTTC
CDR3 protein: CASRAGGRETQYF

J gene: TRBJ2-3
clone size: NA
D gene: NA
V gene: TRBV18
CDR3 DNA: TGTGCCAGCTCACCACTTAGTAGAATAAGCACAGATACGCAGTATTTT
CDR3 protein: CASSPLSRISTDTQYF

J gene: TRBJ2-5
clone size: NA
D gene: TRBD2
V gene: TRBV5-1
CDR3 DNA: TGCGCCAGCAGCTTGGGGACTAGCCTAGGAGAGACCCAGTACTTC
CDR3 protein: CASSLGTSLGETQYF

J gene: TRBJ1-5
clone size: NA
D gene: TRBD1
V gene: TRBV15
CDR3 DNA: TGTGCCACCAGCAATCAGGGGGCCTCACAACAGCCCCAGCATTTT
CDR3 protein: CATSNQGASQQPQHF

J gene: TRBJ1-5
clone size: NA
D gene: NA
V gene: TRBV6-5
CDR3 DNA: TGTGCCAGCAGTTGGGGGGGAACAAATCAGCCCCAGCATTTT
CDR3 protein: CASSWGGTNQPQHF

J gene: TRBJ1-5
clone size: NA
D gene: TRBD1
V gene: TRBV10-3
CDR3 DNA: TGTGCCATCAGTTTTGACAGGGAACAGCCCCAGCATTTT
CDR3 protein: CAISFDREQPQHF

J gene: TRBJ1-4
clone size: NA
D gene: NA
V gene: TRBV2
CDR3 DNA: TGTGCCAGCAGCTGGCAGGGAAGGGATAATGAAAAACTGTTTTTT
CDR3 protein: CASSWQGRDNEKLFF

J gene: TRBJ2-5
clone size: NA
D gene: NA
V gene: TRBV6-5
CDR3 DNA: TGTGCCAGCATGTATAGGGACCAAGAGACCCAGTACTTC
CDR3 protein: CASMYRDQETQYF

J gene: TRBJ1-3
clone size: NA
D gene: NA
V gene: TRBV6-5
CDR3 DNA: TGTGCCAGCAGGATATACTCTGGAAACACCATATATTTT
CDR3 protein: CASRIYSGNTIYF

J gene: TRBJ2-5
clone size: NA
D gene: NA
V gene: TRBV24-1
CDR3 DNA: TGTGCCACCAGTCGTACAGGGAACACGGAGACCCAGTACTTC
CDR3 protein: CATSRTGNTETQYF

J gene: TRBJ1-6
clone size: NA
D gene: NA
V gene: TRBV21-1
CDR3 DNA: TGTGCCAGCAGCAAGTGCTGCAGCCAGGGAGGCAATTCACCCCTCCACTTT
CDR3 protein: CASSKCCSQGGNSPLHF

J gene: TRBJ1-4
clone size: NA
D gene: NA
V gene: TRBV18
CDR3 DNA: TGTGCCAGCTCACCTGCCAGATCTAATGAAAAACTGTTTTTT
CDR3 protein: CASSPARSNEKLFF

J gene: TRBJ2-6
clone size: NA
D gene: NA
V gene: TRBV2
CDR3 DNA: TGTGCCAGCAGTTTCGGAACACTCGGGGCCAACGTCCTGACTTTC
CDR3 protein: CASSFGTLGANVLTF

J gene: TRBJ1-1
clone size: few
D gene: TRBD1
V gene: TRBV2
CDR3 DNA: TGTGCCAGCAGTGCTAGACAGGGTCCTGCCACTGAAGCTTTCTTT
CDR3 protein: CASSARQGPATEAFF

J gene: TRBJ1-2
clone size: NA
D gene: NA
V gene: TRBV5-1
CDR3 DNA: TGCGCCAGCTCTCGGCAGGACAACTATGGCTACACCTTC
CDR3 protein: CASSRQDNYGYTF

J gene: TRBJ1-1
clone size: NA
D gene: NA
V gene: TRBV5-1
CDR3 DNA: TGCGCCAGCAGCTTTTCTCAAACAGGCTTTGAAGCTTTCTTT
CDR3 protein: CASSFSQTGFEAFF

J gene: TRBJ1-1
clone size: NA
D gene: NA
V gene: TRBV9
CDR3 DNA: TGTGCCAGCAGCGGAACGAAATCTTCCGCCACTGAAGCTTTCTTT
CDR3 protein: CASSGTKSSATEAFF

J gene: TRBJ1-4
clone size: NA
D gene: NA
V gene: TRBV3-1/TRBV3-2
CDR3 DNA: TGTGCCAGCAGATGGACCCTCGGGGGAGAAAAACTGTTTTTT
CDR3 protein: CASRWTLGGEKLFF

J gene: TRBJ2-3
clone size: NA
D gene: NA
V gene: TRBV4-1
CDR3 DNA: TGCGCCAGCAGTCCCTCAGCGGCCCCTACGCAGTATTTT
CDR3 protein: CASSPSAAPTQYF

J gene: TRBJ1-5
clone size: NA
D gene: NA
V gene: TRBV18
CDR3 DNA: TGTGCCAGCTCACTAGACCAGAATAGCAATCAGCCCCAGCATTTT
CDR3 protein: CASSLDQNSNQPQHF